This T cell receptor beta chain appears in the sequencing data of a study of blood T cell repertoires in COVID-19. Study overall: Material from acute and convalescent COVID-19 was sourced from the United States, Italy and Spain. T cells, B-cell-depleted T cells, or PBMCs supplied cDNA or gDNA.

Germline assignment: CDR1 SEHNR and CDR2 FQNEAQ (reference sequence). The CDR3 covers 15 residues. V was pared by 5 bases and J by 2 bases, with 16 bases between. Authors' methods: Reference gene primers were amplified, and this amplification served to estimate nucleated cell counts. Here immunoSEQ multiplex PCR was the method, and the copy in TCRdb shows in-frame clones only, minus some. The V and J calls and clone size were taken over from that table, and D and trimming were inferred from the DNA. This sample has some 64,000 clones, with almost 85% found just once. This chain joins TRBV7-9 and TRBJ2-7, with D perhaps TRBD2 (5 bases). The receptor was derived from a man aged 55-75 years with COVID-19, enrolled during active disease. The sequenced material came from peripheral blood. The CDR3 nucleotides are TGTGCCAGCAGCCCCCGCGATTGGGAGCCCTACGAGCAGTACTTC. Encoded protein: CASSPRDWEPYEQYF.